This is a list of T cell receptor beta chains from one sample in a study of T cell responses to AZD1222 COVID-19 vaccine. Here immunoSEQ multiplex PCR was the method, and the copy in TCRdb shows in-frame clones only, minus some. The table records 120,000 to 150,000 clones, about 87% of them present only once. The sample in question was peripheral blood, obtained on day 0 of AZD1222 vaccination. The receptors here all came from an adult in good health. Both conserved end residues are part of each CDR3. The D gene is left open where the match is weak. Not all rows give a size; the values are once, few, many and, for expanded clones, a class.

>NA|few|TRBV12-3/TRBV12-4|TRBJ2-4
CASTIRGKNIQYF
TGTGCCAGCACAATTAGGGGGAAAAACATTCAGTACTTC
>TRBD1|NA|TRBV28|TRBJ1-1
CASSGTATLNTEAFF
TGTGCCAGCAGTGGGACAGCAACTTTAAACACTGAAGCTTTCTTT
>TRBD1|NA|TRBV7-8|TRBJ1-1
CASSYTGGAVGLISAAFF
TGTGCCAGCAGCTATACAGGGGGCGCCGTCGGTTTAATAAGTGCAGCTTTCTTT
>NA|NA|TRBV28|TRBJ2-3
CASSSYRFTDTQYF
TGTGCCAGCAGTTCGTACAGATTCACAGATACGCAGTATTTT
>NA|NA|TRBV7-9|TRBJ1-1
CASSLEIMNTEAFF
TGTGCCAGCAGCTTAGAAATCATGAACACTGAAGCTTTCTTT
>NA|NA|TRBV19|TRBJ1-1
CASSRLGGSNTEAFF
TGTGCCAGTAGTCGTTTGGGGGGTTCTAACACTGAAGCTTTCTTT
>NA|NA|TRBV4-3|TRBJ2-2
CASSQDVAGITGELFF
TGCGCCAGCAGCCAAGACGTGGCGGGAATCACCGGGGAGCTGTTTTTT
>NA|NA|TRBV5-1|TRBJ1-6
CASSAGTNSPLHF
TGCGCCAGCAGCGCAGGGACGAATTCACCCCTCCACTTT
>TRBD1|NA|TRBV6-5|TRBJ2-7
CASTTGQGSYEQYF
TGTGCCAGCACTACCGGACAGGGGTCCTACGAGCAGTACTTC
>NA|NA|TRBV7-6|TRBJ1-6
CASGHANSPLHF
TGTGCCAGCGGGCACGCGAATTCACCCCTCCACTTT